This T cell receptor beta chain was captured in a study of shared clonotypes between healthy human individuals. Sequencing used immunoSEQ multiplex PCR; TCRdb keeps in-frame clones, though not all of them. This table has 400,000 to 500,000 clones, 75% to 85% appearing once. The CDR3 runs to 18 residues. The V and J ends lost 4 bases and 1 base, in that order; junction bases with no gene match: 14. Germline V CDR1 and CDR2: LGHNA, YNFKEQ. Sequencing used PBMCs. The sequence was obtained from a woman aged 40 to 50 in good health. Some clones in this sample may be carry-over from other donors' samples. The rearrangement links TRBV4-2 to TRBJ2-3, with TRBD2 matching over 7 bases. The CDR3 DNA follows: TGTGCCAGCAGCCTACCCTCGGGGGGAGGGCCGGGCACAGATACGCAGTATTTT. This gives the protein CASSLPSGGGPGTDTQYF.